A selection of T cell receptor beta chains follows, all from one sample in a study of blood T cell repertoires in COVID-19. Assay: immunoSEQ multiplex PCR; the TCRdb copy retains only in-frame clones and omits some. The data show roughly 250,000 clones, roughly four fifths seen once. Sequenced: peripheral blood. These receptors were obtained from a woman in her 70s with acute or convalescent COVID-19. CDR3s include the opening cysteine and the closing phenylalanine or tryptophan. D genes are given only for firm matches. A clone size is listed for some rows: how often the clone was seen (once, few, many), or a class if it is expanded.

>.|.|TRBV7-2|TRBJ2-3
TGTGCCAGCAGCGTAGCAGGGGCTATAGATACGCAGTATTTT
CASSVAGAIDTQYF
>once|.|TRBV5-1|TRBJ1-6
TGCGCCAGCAGCTTGACAGGGAGGGATTCACCCCTCCACTTT
CASSLTGRDSPLHF
>few|TRBD2|TRBV19|TRBJ2-5
TGTGCCAGTAGTATGCGGGGGGGCCTTGAGACCCAGTACTTC
CASSMRGGLETQYF
>.|.|TRBV18|TRBJ2-2
TGTGCCAGCTCCCCTGAGACCGGGGAGCTGTTTTTT
CASSPETGELFF
>.|.|TRBV4-3|TRBJ1-4
TGCGCCAGCGCCCAGGGGTTCGGGGCTAATGAAAAACTGTTTTTT
CASAQGFGANEKLFF
>.|.|TRBV18|TRBJ2-7
TGTGCCAGCTCAGCGGCAGGGAGGCCCTACGAGCAGTACTTC
CASSAAGRPYEQYF
>once|.|TRBV7-9|TRBJ1-1
TGTGCCAGCACCTTAATGAGCTGGAGGACTGAAGCTTTCTTT
CASTLMSWRTEAFF
>.|.|TRBV6-5|TRBJ1-2
TGTGCCAGCAGCCCCCGACATGTAACGGACTATGGCTACACCTTC
CASSPRHVTDYGYTF
>.|.|TRBV28|TRBJ1-1
TGTGCCAGCAGTTATCAGGGTGAAGCTTTCTTT
CASSYQGEAFF
>.|.|TRBV5-1|TRBJ1-2
TGCGCCAGCAGCGTGACAGCTTATGGCTACACCTTC
CASSVTAYGYTF
>.|.|TRBV28|TRBJ1-3
TGTGCCAGCAGTTTAGGGCAGTCTGGAAACACCATATATTTT
CASSLGQSGNTIYF
>.|.|TRBV7-2|TRBJ1-1
TGTGCCAACGGGCAGGGCATGAACACTGAAGCTTTCTTT
CANGQGMNTEAFF
>.|.|TRBV25-1|TRBJ2-4
TGTGCCAGCAGTGGATCCTTGGACACCAAAAACATTCAGTACTTC
CASSGSLDTKNIQYF
>.|TRBD2|TRBV11-3|TRBJ2-1
TGTGCCAGCAGCCAAGGGGCTAGCGGTCTTTACAATGAGCAGTTCTTC
CASSQGASGLYNEQFF
>.|TRBD1|TRBV9|TRBJ1-6
TGTGCCAGCAGCGCGGGGACAGGGAATAATTCACCCCTCCACTTT
CASSAGTGNNSPLHF
>.|.|TRBV20-1|TRBJ1-5
TGCAGTGCTCGTGGGAGTCTCAATCAGCCCCAGCATTTT
CSARGSLNQPQHF
>.|TRBD1|TRBV20-1|TRBJ1-5
TGCAGTGCTAGTGGGGACAGGGGAGGACGCAATCAGCCCCAGCATTTT
CSASGDRGGRNQPQHF
>once|.|TRBV4-2|TRBJ1-5
TGTGCCAGCAGCCAAGATAGAGGGTATAGCAATCAGCCCCAGCATTTT
CASSQDRGYSNQPQHF
>.|TRBD2|TRBV10-1|TRBJ2-3
TGCGCCAGCAGCGGGACTAGCGGGGGGCCTGGTGTAGGCACAGATACGCAGTATTTT
CASSGTSGGPGVGTDTQYF
>.|TRBD1|TRBV5-4|TRBJ2-7
TGTGCCAGCAGCTTGGTCGCAGCAGGGACAGACTACGAGCAGTACTTC
CASSLVAAGTDYEQYF
>.|TRBD2|TRBV7-2|TRBJ2-1
TGTGCCAGCAGCTATAGCGGGGTCTCCTACAATGAGCAGTTCTTC
CASSYSGVSYNEQFF
>.|TRBD1|TRBV19|TRBJ2-1
TGTGCCAGTAGTATAGTGAGACAGGGTCCCTACAATGAGCAGTTCTTC
CASSIVRQGPYNEQFF
>.|.|TRBV14|TRBJ1-6
TGTGCCAGCAGCCAAGTCTCTGGTAGTGAGGAGACCCATTTTTCACCCCTCCACTTT
CASSQVSGSEETHFSPLHF
>.|.|TRBV6-5|TRBJ1-2
TGTGCCAGCAGTTACTCGGCAGGCCGGGGCTACACCTTC
CASSYSAGRGYTF
>.|.|TRBV5-6|TRBJ2-1
TGTGCCAGCAGCTTGGCCCTAGGGGATGAGCAGTTCTTC
CASSLALGDEQFF
>.|.|TRBV28|TRBJ1-4
TGTGCCAGCAGGCGGGGGTCTAATGAAAAACTGTTTTTT
CASRRGSNEKLFF
>.|TRBD1|TRBV2|TRBJ1-1
TGTGCCAGCAGTGAAAACAGGGGCGGCTCTAGGGTAACTGAAGCTTTCTTT
CASSENRGGSRVTEAFF
>.|TRBD1|TRBV2|TRBJ1-3
TGTGCCAGCAGTGAAGGACAGGGGGCCTTCTCTGGAAACACCATATATTTT
CASSEGQGAFSGNTIYF
>.|TRBD1|TRBV7-8|TRBJ1-4
TGTGCCAGCAGCTTCGGACAGGCTCGCGGTGAAAAACTGTTTTTT
CASSFGQARGEKLFF
>few|.|TRBV5-8|TRBJ1-1
TGTGCCAGCAGCTTGACGTGGCGGCGGATGAACACTGAAGCTTTCTTT
CASSLTWRRMNTEAFF
>.|TRBD1|TRBV18|TRBJ2-7
TGTGCCACCTGTAAGGGACAGCTACTGGAGCAGTACTTC
CATCKGQLLEQYF
>.|TRBD1|TRBV6-5|TRBJ1-2
TGTGCCAGCAGTTACCTCGGGCAGGGGGCTAACTATGGCTACACCTTC
CASSYLGQGANYGYTF
>.|.|TRBV30|TRBJ1-3
TGTGCCTGGAGTGTTGGGGAGGGAAACACCATATATTTT
CAWSVGEGNTIYF
>many|.|TRBV2|TRBJ2-7
TGTGCCAGCAGTGAAGGTGGGGGGGCTAGGACGACCGAGCAGTACTTC
CASSEGGGARTTEQYF
>.|.|TRBV27|TRBJ1-2
TGTGCCAGCAGTTTCCACCCGACAGAGAACTCTAACTATGGCTACACCTTC
CASSFHPTENSNYGYTF
>.|TRBD1|TRBV28|TRBJ2-2
TGTGCCAGCAGTCTTACCCCAGGGGGCACCGGGGAGCTGTTTTTT
CASSLTPGGTGELFF
>.|TRBD1|TRBV6-5|TRBJ2-3
TGTGCCAGCAGTTACTCGGGACAGGGGGCAGATACGCAGTATTTT
CASSYSGQGADTQYF
>.|.|TRBV5-4|TRBJ2-3
TGTGCCAGCAGCTTGGTTCCTGATACGCAGTATTTT
CASSLVPDTQYF
>.|.|TRBV10-2|TRBJ1-1
TGCGCCAGCAACGAAAGGAGCTTGAACACTGAAGCTTTCTTT
CASNERSLNTEAFF
>.|TRBD1|TRBV4-3|TRBJ1-5
TGCGCCAGCAGCCAAGGGACAGGGGGCCGACAGCCCCAGCATTTT
CASSQGTGGRQPQHF
>.|TRBD2|TRBV18|TRBJ2-7
TGTGCCAGCTCAGGGACGGGACTAGCGGGGGACGAGCAGTACTTC
CASSGTGLAGDEQYF
>.|TRBD2|TRBV7-2|TRBJ2-5
TGTGCCAGCAGCCCAGCGGGACTCCACCAAGAGACCCAGTACTTC
CASSPAGLHQETQYF
>.|.|TRBV7-2|TRBJ1-1
TGTGCCAGCAGCTTCTCGACAGGAGGCACTGAAGCTTTCTTT
CASSFSTGGTEAFF
>.|.|TRBV30|TRBJ2-7
TGTGCCTGGAGTGTATTAGCCGCAAGCGTAAGCGAGCAGTACTTC
CAWSVLAASVSEQYF
>.|.|TRBV2|TRBJ1-4
TGTGCCAGCAGTCGGGGGGCTAATGAAAAACTGTTTTTT
CASSRGANEKLFF
>.|.|TRBV29-1|TRBJ1-2
TGCAGCGTCAGGCAGCCTAACTATGGCTACACCTTC
CSVRQPNYGYTF
>once|.|TRBV24-1|TRBJ1-2
TGTGCCACCAGTGACCAAGACAGACCCTATGGCTACACCTTC
CATSDQDRPYGYTF
>.|TRBD1|TRBV7-2|TRBJ1-2
TGTGCCAGCAGCCTCGGGACAGCTAACTATGGCTACACCTTC
CASSLGTANYGYTF
>.|TRBD1|TRBV7-9|TRBJ1-5
TGTGCCAGCAGCTTAGATCATGGACAGGGGAACAATCAGCCCCAGCATTTT
CASSLDHGQGNNQPQHF
>few|TRBD1|TRBV28|TRBJ2-7
TGTGCCAGCAGTCGACAGGGCTTCTCAGTGATGGGCGAGCAGTACTTC
CASSRQGFSVMGEQYF
>.|.|TRBV7-8|TRBJ1-2
TGTGCCAGCAGCTTAGAGCTCACCGGGGAAGGCTACACCTTC
CASSLELTGEGYTF
>.|.|TRBV2|TRBJ1-4
TGTGCCAGCAGTGAAACGGGGCGGGGTGAAAAACTGTTTTTT
CASSETGRGEKLFF
>once|.|TRBV3-1/TRBV3-2|TRBJ2-4
TGTGCCAGCAGCCAAAGGGGGAACATTCAGTACTTC
CASSQRGNIQYF
>.|.|TRBV7-2|TRBJ1-1
TGTGCCAGCAGCTTAGTGTCCAGTTCTAACACTGAAGCTTTCTTT
CASSLVSSSNTEAFF
>.|TRBD2|TRBV7-2|TRBJ2-5
TGTGCCAGCAGCTCGCAGACTAGCGGGGAGACCCAGTACTTC
CASSSQTSGETQYF
>.|TRBD2|TRBV19|TRBJ2-5
TGTGCCAGTAGTATAAGTAGCGGGGGAGGAGAGACCCAGTACTTC
CASSISSGGGETQYF
>.|.|TRBV30|TRBJ2-7
TGTGCCTGGAGTCGTGGACAGTCCTACGAGCAGTACTTC
CAWSRGQSYEQYF
>.|.|TRBV24-1|TRBJ1-1
TGTGCCACCAGTGATTACTCCCGCACTGAAGCTTTCTTT
CATSDYSRTEAFF
>.|TRBD1|TRBV5-1|TRBJ2-7
TGCGCCAGCCTTCCTAGGGACAGGGATTCTTACGAGCAGTACTTC
CASLPRDRDSYEQYF
>.|TRBD1|TRBV27|TRBJ1-1
TGTGCCAGCAGTTCAGGGAGGAGACAGGGGACCTATCGGAGCACTGAAGCTTTCTTT
CASSSGRRQGTYRSTEAFF